Below, 7 T cell receptor beta chains from the same sample are listed, as sequenced in a study of T cell repertoires in cytomegalovirus infection. TCRdb processed the reads anew with MiXCR; each CDR3 protein has one entry. The table has around 450,000 distinct CDR3 sequences, roughly 10% seen once; the top ten hold 10%. Input material: PBMCs. The receptors derive from a human donor in good health (CMV status not recorded). Some clones in this sample may be carry-over from other donors' samples.

This clonotype was found many times. The gene calls are TRBV10-3 and TRBJ2-1, with TRBD1 identical over 8 bases. Germline assignment: CDR1 ENHRY and CDR2 SYGVKD. This CDR3 spans 14 amino acids. Unmatched junction bases numbered 9, after V lost 6 bases and J lost 8 bases. This CDR3 is CAISGTGQGHEQFF. CDR3 coding DNA: TGTGCCATCAGCGGGACAGGCCAGGGGCATGAGCAGTTCTTC.

This clonotype was seen a few times. The J gene is TRBJ1-1, the V gene TRBV20-1; TRBD1 is a possible D gene (6 bases). Trimming removed 0 bases from V and 4 bases from J, with 9 bases in between. There are 13 residues in the CDR3. Germline CDR1 reads DFQATT; CDR2 reads SNEGSKA (reference sequence). The CDR3: CSARDQGSTEAFF. CDR3 sequence (DNA): TGCAGTGCTAGAGATCAGGGGAGCACTGAAGCTTTCTTT.

In its sample, this clonotype was seen a few times. This rearrangement joins TRBV29-1 to TRBJ1-1; a weak D match, TRBD1 (5 bases). V was shortened by 5 bases and J by 1 base, with 14 bases between the two germline ends. This CDR3 spans 14 amino acids. Germline V gives CDR1 SQVTM, CDR2 ANQGSEA. CDR3 protein: CSVSPGPSNTEAFF. CDR3 nucleotides: TGCAGCGTTTCCCCGGGACCCTCGAACACTGAAGCTTTCTTT.

This clonotype was counted between two and nine times. One end of the junction varies from germline; a read error may be responsible. The V and J genes are TRBV4-1 and TRBJ2-4, with TRBD2 identical over 12 bases. Germline V gene sequence: CDR1 MGHRA, CDR2 YSYEKL. The CDR3 has 18 residues. This chain's CDR3 is CASSLGGTSGGSKNIQYF. CDR3 coding DNA: TGTGCCAGCAGCCTCGGGGGAACTAGCGGGGGGTCCAAAAACATTCAGTACTTC.

This clonotype was seen at least ten times. This chain connects TRBV11-2 to TRBJ2-1; 16 bases are shared with TRBD2. V dropped 5 bases and J dropped 1; count of bases not matched to a gene: 8. The CDR3 loop spans 19 amino acids. Germline CDR1 reads SGHAT; CDR2 reads FQNNGV. The DNA for the CDR3 is TGTGCCAGCAGCCAAGAGGGACTAGCGGGGGGGCGGTCCTACAATGAGCAGTTCTTC. Its translation is CASSQEGLAGGRSYNEQFF.

This clonotype was observed many times. The rearrangement uses TRBV7-3 and TRBJ2-2; D is possibly TRBD2 (6 bases). V was trimmed by 5 bases and J by 2 bases, leaving 12 bases between them. This CDR3 has 15 residues. Germline CDR1 and CDR2: SGHTA and FQGTGA. The CDR3 here is CASSNRLGNTGELFF. The CDR3 DNA sequence: TGTGCCAGCAGCAACCGACTAGGAAACACCGGGGAGCTGTTTTTT.

This clonotype was counted ten times or more. This chain links TRBV7-2 with TRBJ2-7, with unresolved D. Germline assignment: CDR1 SGHTA and CDR2 FQGNSA. The CDR3 is made up of 11 amino acids. Trimming took off 3 bases at V and 3 bases at J, with 3 bases between the two ends. CDR3 sequence (DNA): TGTGCCAGCAGCTTTGACTACGAGCAGTACTTC. The encoded protein is CASSFDYEQYF.